The 32 T cell receptor delta chains below come from one sample, sequenced in a study of gamma-delta T cells after stem cell transplantation. TCRdb re-processed the RT-PCR reads using CATT. The profile shows about 3,400 delta-chain clones, around 16% of them singletons. Material for sequencing was gamma-delta T cells. The origin of the receptors is a human donor. It is not recorded whose cells these are; they may come from a transplant donor.

The DNA for the CDR3 is TGTGCCTGTGACCCCGTGGGGCTGGGGGACCCTGCGACAGCACAACTCTTCTTT. Amino acids: CACDPVGLGDPATAQLFF. The genes are TRDV2 and TRDJ2; 8 bases are a match to TRDD3. The CDR3 has 18 amino acids. Trimming cost V 3 bases and J 4 bases; bases outside gene matches: 15. Germline V gives CDR1 GEAIGNYY, CDR2 EKD.

This clone is deemed medium-sized. This rearrangement joins TRDV2 to TRDJ1, with 8 bases that match TRDD3. The J segment lost 2 bases and the V segment lost 1 base, leaving 5 bases of the junction unmatched. The CDR3 contains 15 residues. The germline CDR1 and CDR2 sequences are GEAIGNYY and EKD. CDR3 protein: CACDTWGMKTDKLIF. CDR3 sequence (DNA): TGTGCCTGTGACACGTGGGGGATGAAAACCGATAAACTCATCTTT.

This clone is large within its sample. The rearrangement links TRDV2 to TRDJ1; 13 bases agree with TRDD3. This CDR3 is 21 amino acids long. J lost 0 bases, V lost 0 bases, and 15 bases had no gene match. Per germline, CDR1 GEAIGNYY and CDR2 EKD. DNA for the CDR3: TGTGCCTGTGACACCATGATACTGGGGGATACGCTTAAGGGGGACACCGATAAACTCATCTTT. Translating it yields CACDTMILGDTLKGDTDKLIF.

This chain joins TRDV2 and TRDJ1; TRDD3 matches 10 bases. CDR1 is GEAIGNYY and CDR2 is EKD in the germline V gene. CDR3 length: 21 residues. V lost 3 bases to trimming and J lost 0 bases; unmatched junction nucleotides: 21. The CDR3 protein is CACDQLGSTGGFIHYTDKLIF. In nucleotides, the CDR3 is TGTGCCTGTGACCAGCTGGGAAGTACTGGGGGATTTATCCATTACACCGATAAACTCATCTTT.

This rearrangement joins TRDV2 to TRDJ1; 12 bases are a match to TRDD3. The CDR3 is 16 amino acids. V was pared by 2 bases and J by 2 bases, with 5 bases of the junction left unmatched. Germline CDR1 reads GEAIGNYY; CDR2 reads EKD. The CDR3 sequence: CACDRLGDTKTDKLIF. Here the CDR3 DNA reads TGTGCCTGTGACAGGCTGGGGGATACGAAGACCGATAAACTCATCTTT.

This rearrangement joins TRDV2 to TRDJ1; 8 bases are a match to TRDD3. V was pared by 4 bases and J by 0 bases, with 12 bases of the junction left unmatched. Germline V gene sequence: CDR1 GEAIGNYY, CDR2 EKD. This CDR3 comprises 17 residues. CDR3 sequence (DNA): TGTGCCTGTGATCCGCTGGGGGAGGCCAAGTACACCGATAAACTCATCTTT. Its protein product is CACDPLGEAKYTDKLIF.

This clone has just a few counts. A far larger clone is one base from this, pointing to a likely read error. The chain carries TRDV2 and TRDJ1; 8 bases align to TRDD3. The germline gives CDR1 GEAIGNYY, CDR2 EKD. The CDR3 runs to 16 residues. CDR3 loop: CARDSLGDQYTDKLIF. The DNA of the CDR3 is TGTGCCCGTGACTCCCTGGGGGACCAGTACACCGATAAACTCATCTTT.

This rearrangement joins TRDV2 to TRDJ1, with TRDD3 identical over 9 bases. The CDR3 contains 17 residues. Germline assignment: CDR1 GEAIGNYY and CDR2 EKD. V lost 1 base to trimming and J lost 9 bases; unmatched junction nucleotides: 17. The CDR3 DNA is TGTGCCTGTGACACGCTCCCGGGGGATACAAAACGATGTGAACTCATCTTT. Translating gives CACDTLPGDTKRCELIF.

The V gene is TRDV2, the J gene TRDJ1, with 8 bases that match TRDD3. The CDR3 is 21 amino acids. Germline V gene sequence: CDR1 GEAIGNYY, CDR2 EKD. The J segment lost 4 bases and the V segment lost 0 bases, leaving 24 bases of the junction unmatched. The CDR3 nucleotides read TGTGCCTGTGACACCGGTGGGTTGGGTGAAGCTGGGGGACCCGGTGGCGATAAACTCATCTTT. Its translation: CACDTGGLGEAGGPGGDKLIF.

To note about this clone: With a far larger clone one base away, a read error is the likely cause. The J gene is TRDJ1, the V gene TRDV2; D is unclear. Germline CDR1 reads GEAIGNYY; CDR2 reads EKD. The V gene lost 1 base and the J gene lost 0 bases, with 26 bases spanning the gap. The CDR3 is made up of 20 amino acids. Here the CDR3 reads CACDTITVAGRGNNTDKLIF. CDR3 nucleotide sequence: TGTGCCTGTGACACGATAACAGTAGCCGGCCGAGGGAATAACACCGATAAACTCATCTTT.

About this clone: The same CDR3 can be traced to other DNA sequences in this sample. The chain links TRDV2 to TRDJ3; TRDD3 matches at 8 bases. The CDR3 length is 22 residues. Germline CDR1 is GEAIGNYY and CDR2 is EKD. V lost 0 bases, J lost 2 bases, and 17 bases stayed unmatched. DNA of the CDR3: TGTGCCTGTGACACCGTAAGGGGCTCTGGGGGACTATCAACCTGGGACACCCGACAGATGTTTTTC. It yields the protein CACDTVRGSGGLSTWDTRQMFF.

This clone is categorized as medium-sized. The rearrangement links TRDV2 to TRDJ1; D is undetermined. The CDR3 covers 23 residues. V gave up 0 bases and J gave up 2 bases, with 36 bases separating them. CDR1 GEAIGNYY and CDR2 EKD come from the germline V gene. In DNA form, the CDR3 reads TGTGCCTGTGACACCGTGGAAGGTGCCCCGGCCCCCCCGACTACAAAGGAAACCGATAAACTCATCTTT. Encoded protein: CACDTVEGAPAPPTTKETDKLIF.

J is TRDJ1 and V is TRDV2, with 12 positions matching TRDD3. J lost 2 bases, V lost 0 bases, and 15 bases had no gene match. Germline CDR1 is GEAIGNYY and CDR2 is EKD. The CDR3 covers 20 residues. The CDR3 coding sequence is TGTGCCTGTGACACCGTACCCGCTGGGGGATACGATTCGGGAACCGATAAACTCATCTTT. Its translation is CACDTVPAGGYDSGTDKLIF.

Comment on this clone: A read error is possible here, since a much larger clone lies one base away. The gene calls are TRDV2 and TRDJ1, with 13 positions matching TRDD3. The V segment lost 1 base and the J segment 0 bases; nucleotides outside the gene matches: 13. The germline V gene has CDR1 GEAIGNYY and CDR2 EKD. This CDR3 contains 20 residues. CDR3 protein: CACDTGQLGDTSLYTDKLIF. In DNA, the CDR3 is TGTGCCTGTGACACAGGCCAACTGGGGGATACGTCTCTTTACACCGATAAACTCATCTTT.

With regard to this clone: One junction end does not reproduce the germline sequence, and a read error may be involved. The chain uses TRDV2 and TRDJ1; 8 bases are shared with TRDD3. This CDR3 spans 20 amino acids. Germline loops: CDR1 GEAIGNYY, CDR2 EKD. Here the CDR3 DNA reads TGTGCCTGTGACACCGTACCTACGCGGGATACGCGAGCGATTACCGGTAAACTCATCTTT. It codes for CACDTVPTRDTRAITGKLIF.

This clone has only a few counts. CDR3 in amino acids: CACDATGGPSSWDTRQMFF. CDR3 DNA: TGTGCCTGTGACGCCACTGGGGGCCCGAGCTCCTGGGACACCCGACAGATGTTTTTC. The chain is built from TRDV2 and TRDJ3; 8 bases fit TRDD3. The CDR3 extends over 19 amino acids. Trimming cost V 3 bases and J 0 bases; bases outside gene matches: 9. Germline V gene data show CDR1 as GEAIGNYY and CDR2 as EKD.

This clone is large. V is TRDV2 and J is TRDJ1; 13 nucleotides agree with TRDD3. Per germline, CDR1 GEAIGNYY and CDR2 EKD. V lost 1 base and J lost 0; bases outside the gene matches: 10. CDR3 length: 19 residues. The DNA of the CDR3 is TGTGCCTGTGACACAATTACTGGGGGATACGCTCCCTACACCGATAAACTCATCTTT. It yields the protein CACDTITGGYAPYTDKLIF.

Worth noting for this clone: This may stem from a read error, because a much larger clone lies one nucleotide away. The J gene is TRDJ2, the V gene TRDV2, with 8 bases fitting TRDD3. This CDR3 contains 18 residues. The germline V gene encodes CDR1 GEAIGNYY and CDR2 EKD. The trim removed 0 bases at V and 0 bases at J, leaving 8 bases unmatched. The CDR3 region is CACDTVGLGDPLTAQLFF. The CDR3 DNA follows: TGTGCCTGTGACACCGTGGGGCTGGGGGACCCTTTGACAGCACAACTCTTCTTT.

This clone qualifies as large. J is TRDJ2 and V is TRDV2; 8 nucleotides agree with TRDD3. Germline V gene data show CDR1 as GEAIGNYY and CDR2 as EKD. With V trimmed by 5 bases and J by 4 bases, 20 bases remained unmatched. The CDR3 covers 19 residues. CDR3 residues: CACVLFGRDTLLETAQLFF. DNA for the CDR3: TGTGCCTGTGTCCTTTTTGGGAGGGATACGCTGCTCGAGACAGCACAACTCTTCTTT.

This clone has just a few counts. The chain links TRDV2 to TRDJ2; 13 bases are shared with TRDD3. Trimming cost V 3 bases and J 2 bases; bases outside gene matches: 11. From germline, CDR1 is GEAIGNYY and CDR2 EKD. This CDR3 has 19 residues. The CDR3 nucleotides are TGTGCCTGTGACCCAATACTGGGGGATACGCGCGAGTTGACAGCACAACTCTTCTTT. Translation: CACDPILGDTRELTAQLFF.

A note on this clone: A much larger clone is a single base away; this may be a read error. The gene calls are TRDV2 and TRDJ1; 7 bases are shared with TRDD3. The germline V gene encodes CDR1 GEAIGNYY and CDR2 EKD. The CDR3 contains 13 residues. V was clipped by 3 bases and J by 3 bases; unmatched bases: 3. The CDR3 bases are TGTGCCTGTGACGGGCTGGGGGCCGATAAACTCATCTTT. Its protein is CACDGLGADKLIF.

This clone turned up a few times. The V gene is TRDV2, the J gene TRDJ1; 12 positions agree with TRDD3. This CDR3 has 20 residues. Germline V gene lookup returns CDR1 GEAIGNYY and CDR2 EKD. With 0 bases clipped from V and 0 bases from J, the junction kept 13 bases outside the gene matches. CDR3 DNA: TGTGCCTGTGACACCTTAAATACTGGGGGATACCAGAAAAACACCGATAAACTCATCTTT. Translation gives CACDTLNTGGYQKNTDKLIF.

This clone was observed a few times. The same CDR3 arises from other DNA sequences in this sample as well. The J gene is TRDJ1, the V gene TRDV2; 7 bases align to TRDD3. J was trimmed by 2 bases and V by 1 base; bases with no gene match: 30. Looked up from germline, CDR1 is GEAIGNYY and CDR2 is EKD. The CDR3 totals 23 residues. In DNA, the CDR3 is TGTGCCTGTGACACGGTGGTGGGGGACCCTCGGACGTACGGAACCTCCCGTACCGATAAACTCATCTTT. This encodes CACDTVVGDPRTYGTSRTDKLIF.

Details on this clone: The sample contains more than one DNA sequence encoding this CDR3. This CDR3 reads CACDLVGTGGSTDKLIF. In DNA form, the CDR3 reads TGTGCCTGCGACCTTGTTGGGACTGGGGGATCGACCGATAAACTCATCTTT. The chain joins TRDV2 to TRDJ1, with 10 bases fitting TRDD3. V trimming: 7 bases; J trimming: 2 bases; junction bases outside the gene matches: 15. Germline-derived CDR1 and CDR2 are GEAIGNYY and EKD. The CDR3 is made up of 17 amino acids.

This clone has just one count. A read error is likely here: a far larger clone is one base away. Within the sample, other DNA sequences also encode this same CDR3. J is TRDJ3 and V is TRDV2; TRDD3 matches at 12 bases. This CDR3 comprises 20 residues. Germline V gives CDR1 GEAIGNYY, CDR2 EKD. Unmatched junction bases numbered 6, after V lost 0 bases and J lost 1 base. The DNA for the CDR3 is TGTGCCTGTGACACCGTGCTGGGGGATACGGTTTCCTGGGACACCCGACAGATGTTTTTC. Translation gives CACDTVLGDTVSWDTRQMFF.

The sample holds a few counts of this clone. The rearrangement uses TRDV2 and TRDJ3; TRDD3 might be the D (5 bases). The CDR3 runs to 19 residues. From germline, CDR1 is GEAIGNYY and CDR2 EKD. Trimming stripped 0 bases from V and 1 base from J, with 15 bases between. The CDR3 nucleotides read TGTGCCTGTGACACCGCATCGGGGAAGCGGTCCTGGGACACCCGACAGATGTTTTTC. Translation gives CACDTASGKRSWDTRQMFF.

This chain uses TRDV2 with TRDJ1, with 9 bases aligning to TRDD3. Looked up from germline, CDR1 is GEAIGNYY and CDR2 is EKD. This CDR3 spans 18 amino acids. V was clipped by 3 bases and J by 0 bases; unmatched bases: 13. CDR3 in DNA: TGTGCCTGTGACCCTTTAGTGACTGGGGGAGTGTACACCGATAAACTCATCTTT. It is translated as CACDPLVTGGVYTDKLIF.

This clone was observed a handful of times. The rearrangement joins TRDV2 to TRDJ3; TRDD3 matches 11 bases. The V gene end was trimmed by 3 bases and the J gene end by 1 base; junction bases not matched to a gene: 7. Germline V gene sequence: CDR1 GEAIGNYY, CDR2 EKD. The CDR3 is 19 amino acids. Here the CDR3 reads CACDSLGDKVSWDTRQMFF. CDR3 coding DNA: TGTGCCTGTGACTCACTGGGGGATAAGGTTTCCTGGGACACCCGACAGATGTTTTTC.

There are a few counts of this clone. The CDR3, as DNA: TGTGCCTGTGACTCTATGGGGGATACCCGCGCGTACACCGATAAACTCATCTTT. Translating gives CACDSMGDTRAYTDKLIF. The V and J genes are TRDV2 and TRDJ1, with 10 bases aligning to TRDD3. V shed 3 bases and J 0 bases; nucleotides not matched to a gene: 12. Germline values: CDR1 GEAIGNYY, CDR2 EKD. The CDR3 sequence is 18 residues long.

This clone was counted only a few times. A clone one base away is much larger, so this may be a read error. The J gene is TRDJ1, the V gene TRDV1; D might be TRDD3 (6 bases). This CDR3 region has 26 residues. Between the trimmed V and J ends, which lost 2 bases and 4 bases, there was a span of 47 bases. Per germline, CDR1 TSWWSYY and CDR2 QGS. In DNA, the CDR3 is TGTGCTCTTGGGGAAACCTTCACCCAGATTCCCAACGGGTTGGGGGTGGCGTCTACACATTTCGATAAACTCATCTTT. This translates into CALGETFTQIPNGLGVASTHFDKLIF.

This clone rates as medium-sized. The rearrangement uses TRDV2 and TRDJ1, with 7 bases identical to TRDD3. V was pared by 3 bases and J by 0 bases, with 9 bases of the junction left unmatched. Per germline, CDR1 GEAIGNYY and CDR2 EKD. The CDR3 is made up of 16 amino acids. CDR3 protein: CACDALLGTYTDKLIF. The CDR3 DNA reads TGTGCCTGTGACGCTCTACTGGGGACCTACACCGATAAACTCATCTTT.

This clone was seen more than once but under ten times. The chain couples TRDV2 to TRDJ1; 13 bases are a match to TRDD3. Germline CDR1 is GEAIGNYY and CDR2 is EKD. Trimming cost V 0 bases and J 7 bases; bases outside gene matches: 7. There are 16 residues in the CDR3. The CDR3 spells CACDTVFTGGYGKLIF. CDR3 in DNA: TGTGCCTGTGACACCGTTTTTACTGGGGGATACGGTAAACTCATCTTT.